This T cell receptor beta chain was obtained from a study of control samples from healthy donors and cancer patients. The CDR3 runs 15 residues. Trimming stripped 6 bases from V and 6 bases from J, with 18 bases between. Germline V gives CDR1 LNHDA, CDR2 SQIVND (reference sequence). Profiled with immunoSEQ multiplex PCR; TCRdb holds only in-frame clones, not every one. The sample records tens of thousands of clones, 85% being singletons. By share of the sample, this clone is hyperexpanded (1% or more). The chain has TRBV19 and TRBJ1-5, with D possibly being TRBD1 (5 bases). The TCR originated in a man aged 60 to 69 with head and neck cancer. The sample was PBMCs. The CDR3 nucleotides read TGTGCCAGTAGGAACTCTAGGCAGGGTCCTCAGCCCCAGCATTTT. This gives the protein CASRNSRQGPQPQHF.